The 18 T cell receptor beta chains given below trace back to one sample, sequenced in a study of T-cell reconstitution after alpha-beta-depleted transplantation in children. Preparation of the TCRbeta library used unique molecular identifiers. TCRdb fed the PCR reads into MiXCR, producing one record per CDR3 protein. The data show 600,000 to 700,000 distinct CDR3 sequences, with roughly 14% seen just once and 0.75% to 0.85% held by the top ten. Sequencing was performed on PBMCs, taken before TCRalphabeta/CD19-depleted stem cell transplant. The source of these receptors is a girl under 10 years old with congenital amegakaryocytic thrombocytopenia, due to receive a stem cell transplant.

This rearrangement joins TRBV18 to TRBJ1-2; D is perhaps TRBD1 (5 bases). The CDR3 loop spans 15 amino acids. The V end lost 8 bases, the J end lost 4 bases, and 20 bases lay between the germline ends. Looked up from germline, CDR1 is KGHSH and CDR2 is LQKENI. The CDR3 protein is CASNQGPLDGYGYTF. The CDR3 DNA follows: TGTGCCAGCAACCAGGGTCCCCTTGATGGCTATGGCTACACCTTC.

The chain has TRBV20-1 and TRBJ2-7; possibly TRBD1 for D (5 bases). From germline, CDR1 is DFQATT and CDR2 SNEGSKA (reference sequence). Trimming cost V 1 base and J 5 bases, with 12 bases left between them. The CDR3 loop spans 13 amino acids. The CDR3 here is CSARAGTGDEQYF. Here the CDR3 DNA reads TGCAGTGCTAGAGCTGGTACAGGCGACGAGCAGTACTTC.

V usage is TRBV20-1 and J usage is TRBJ2-3, with 7 bases lining up with TRBD2. The CDR3 consists of 15 residues. J lost 0 bases, V lost 3 bases, and 6 bases had no gene match. Per the germline V gene, CDR1 is DFQATT and CDR2 is SNEGSKA (reference sequence). CDR3 amino acids: CSASLLAVSTDTQYF. The CDR3 nucleotides are TGCAGTGCTAGTTTGCTAGCGGTCAGCACAGATACGCAGTATTTT.

This clonotype was seen many times. This rearrangement joins TRBV6-5 to TRBJ2-2; 10 nucleotides align to TRBD1. From germline, CDR1 is MNHEY and CDR2 SVGAGI. This CDR3 has 14 amino acids. V dropped 11 bases and J dropped 4; count of bases not matched to a gene: 7. DNA of the CDR3: TGTGCCTCCAGTCGGACAGGGGGCACCGGGGAGCTGTTTTTT. As protein: CASSRTGGTGELFF.

The chain couples TRBV5-1 to TRBJ2-1, with D hard to call. The CDR3 covers 16 residues. With 0 bases removed from V and 6 bases from J, the gap between germline ends came to 16 bases. Per germline, CDR1 SGHRS and CDR2 YFSETQ. The CDR3 nucleotides are TGCGCCAGCAGCTTGGGGAATACCGATTTCGGCAATGAGCAGTTCTTC. This sequence encodes CASSLGNTDFGNEQFF.

V is TRBV20-1 and J is TRBJ2-7, with 13 bases that match TRBD2. The CDR3 covers 18 residues. CDR1 is DFQATT and CDR2 is SNEGSKA in the germline V gene (reference sequence). V was clipped by 3 bases and J by 0 bases; unmatched bases: 11. CDR3 loop: CSASPGLAGYYSSYEQYF. The CDR3 region has the DNA TGCAGTGCTAGTCCGGGACTAGCGGGATACTATAGCTCCTACGAGCAGTACTTC.

This chain joins TRBV19 and TRBJ2-1; 7 bases are a match to TRBD2. This CDR3 comprises 14 residues. The germline CDR1 and CDR2 sequences are LNHDA and SQIVND (reference sequence). The trim removed 3 bases at V and 4 bases at J, leaving 3 bases unmatched. CDR3 sequence reads: CASSIQREYNEQFF. The CDR3 nucleotides are TGTGCCAGTAGTATCCAGCGGGAATACAATGAGCAGTTCTTC. Looking up the rest from reference TRBV19 and TRBJ2-1 gives the full variable domain: DGGITQSPKYLFRKEGQNVTLSCEQNLNHDAMYWYRQDPGQGLRLIYYSQIVNDFQKGDIAEGYSVSREKKESFPLTVTSAQKNPTAFYLCASSIQREYNEQFFGPGTRLTVL.

CDR3 coding DNA: TGCAGTGCTAGAGATCAAAGGGGGACCTCCTACGAGCAGTACTTC. Amino acid sequence: CSARDQRGTSYEQYF. This chain uses TRBV20-1 with TRBJ2-7; possibly TRBD1 for D (6 bases). CDR3 length: 15 residues. Trimming took 0 bases from V and 0 from J, leaving 12 bases between them. Per germline, CDR1 DFQATT and CDR2 SNEGSKA (reference sequence).

This clonotype was seen ten or more times. This chain connects TRBV20-1 to TRBJ2-7; possibly TRBD1 or TRBD2 for D (5 bases each). Germline CDR1 and CDR2: DFQATT and SNEGSKA (reference sequence). The CDR3 covers 11 residues. Trimming took off 6 bases at V and 6 bases at J, with 12 bases between the two ends. Here the CDR3 reads CSARDQLEQYF. The CDR3 coding sequence is TGCAGTGCAAGGGACCAACTCGAGCAGTACTTC.

This clonotype has more than one count but fewer than ten. The chain links TRBV4-1 to TRBJ2-7; 8 bases are shared with TRBD2. Germline assignment: CDR1 MGHRA and CDR2 YSYEKL. V shed 6 bases, J shed 0 bases, and the junction held 7 bases outside the gene matches. This CDR3 is built from 15 residues. CDR3 in DNA: TGCGCCAGCAGTGCCGGGAGGGCCGGCTCCTACGAGCAGTACTTC. Encoded protein: CASSAGRAGSYEQYF.

The V and J genes are TRBV29-1 and TRBJ1-2; a weak D match, TRBD1 (5 bases). V was cut by 8 bases and J by 2 bases, with 15 bases left in between. This CDR3 region has 13 residues. Germline V gene sequence: CDR1 SQVTM, CDR2 ANQGSEA. The CDR3 loop is CSTVTVPNYGYTF. The CDR3 coding sequence is TGCAGCACCGTGACAGTGCCCAACTATGGCTACACCTTC.

This clonotype was counted at least ten times. The genes are TRBV29-1 and TRBJ2-5; the D gene is possibly TRBD2 (5 bases). The V end was cut by 6 bases, the J end by 0 bases, with 20 bases between. CDR1 is SQVTM, CDR2 ANQGSEA, per germline. The CDR3 runs to 16 residues. This CDR3 is CSVLSLRGSNQETQYF. In DNA form, the CDR3 reads TGCAGCGTCCTTTCATTACGGGGATCCAACCAAGAGACCCAGTACTTC.

A few counts support this clonotype. The genes are TRBV30 and TRBJ2-7, with TRBD2 matching over 9 bases. Germline CDR1 reads GTSNPN; CDR2 reads SVGIG (reference sequence). This CDR3 comprises 17 residues. The V and J ends lost 8 bases and 5 bases, in that order; junction bases with no gene match: 22. The CDR3 region is CAPRGQTSGTLMNEQYF. In nucleotides, the CDR3 is TGTGCCCCCCGGGGTCAGACTAGCGGAACCCTAATGAACGAGCAGTACTTC.

This chain joins TRBV24-1 and TRBJ2-2, with TRBD2 identical over 8 bases. The CDR3 length is 14 residues. V lost 6 bases and J lost 3; bases outside the gene matches: 2. Germline V gene sequence: CDR1 KGHDR, CDR2 SFDVKD. In DNA form, the CDR3 reads TGTGCCACCAGTCGGGGGGGAGACACCGGGGAGCTGTTTTTT. Its translation: CATSRGGDTGELFF.

This clonotype was observed many times. The CDR3 protein is CASSFAQDRDEAEAFF. CDR3 in DNA: TGTGCCAGCAGCTTTGCACAGGACAGGGACGAGGCTGAAGCTTTCTTT. The rearrangement links TRBV11-3 to TRBJ1-1; 8 positions agree with TRBD1. The junction had 12 bases not matched to a gene; V was cut back by 3 bases and J by 6 bases. The CDR3 is 16 amino acids. CDR1 and CDR2 from the germline V gene are SGHNT and YENEEA.

The chain combines TRBV29-1 with TRBJ2-7; D gene uncertain. CDR1 is SQVTM and CDR2 is ANQGSEA in the germline V gene. The CDR3 contains 14 residues. V was trimmed by 0 bases and J by 3 bases, leaving 12 bases between them. CDR3 in DNA: TGCAGCGTTGAAGATCCTGGTAGCTACTACGAGCAGTACTTC. It codes for CSVEDPGSYYEQYF.

In this sample, this clonotype turned up many times. V is TRBV13 and J is TRBJ2-1; possibly TRBD2 for D (6 bases). The CDR3 runs 12 residues. Between the trimmed V and J ends, which lost 5 bases and 8 bases, there was a span of 10 bases. Looked up from germline, CDR1 is PRHDT and CDR2 is FYEKMQ (reference sequence). The CDR3 loop reads CASSDRRDEQFF. The CDR3 nucleotides are TGTGCCAGCAGCGATCGGAGGGATGAGCAGTTCTTC.

This clonotype was counted only a few times. CDR3 nucleotides: TGCAGTGCTCTCCCCCTAGGAACGATGAACAATGAGCAGTTCTTC. Residues: CSALPLGTMNNEQFF. This chain uses TRBV20-1 with TRBJ2-1, with unresolved D. Trimming cost V 5 bases and J 5 bases, with 19 bases left between them. From germline, CDR1 is DFQATT and CDR2 SNEGSKA (reference sequence). The CDR3 has 15 amino acids.